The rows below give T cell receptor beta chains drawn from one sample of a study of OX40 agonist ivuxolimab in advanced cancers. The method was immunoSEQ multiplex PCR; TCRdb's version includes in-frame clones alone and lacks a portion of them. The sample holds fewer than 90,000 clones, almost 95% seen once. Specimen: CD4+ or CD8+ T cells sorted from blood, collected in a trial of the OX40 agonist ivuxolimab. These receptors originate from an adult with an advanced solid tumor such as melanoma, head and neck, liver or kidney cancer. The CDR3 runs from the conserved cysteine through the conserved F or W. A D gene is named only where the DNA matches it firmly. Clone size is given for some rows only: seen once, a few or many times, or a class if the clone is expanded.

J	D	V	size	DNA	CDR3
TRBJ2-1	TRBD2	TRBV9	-	TGTGCCAGCAGCGATCCCCCGGGAGGGCCCCTCTATGAGCAGTTCTTC	CASSDPPGGPLYEQFF
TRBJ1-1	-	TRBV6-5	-	TGTGCCAGCACTTTCTCCGGGACAACGAACACTGAAGCTTTCTTT	CASTFSGTTNTEAFF
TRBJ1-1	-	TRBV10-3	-	TGTGCCATCAAGGATTACATGAACACTGAAGCTTTCTTT	CAIKDYMNTEAFF
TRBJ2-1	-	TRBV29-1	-	TGCAGCGTTGAGACCTATCCCAGCTCCTACAATGAGCAGTTCTTC	CSVETYPSSYNEQFF
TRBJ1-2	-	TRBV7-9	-	TGTGCCAGCAGCCCCGACCGGGACTACTATGGCTACACCTTC	CASSPDRDYYGYTF
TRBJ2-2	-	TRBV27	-	TGTGCCAGCAGCTTAGTGGCGGGAACCGGGGAGCTGTTTTTT	CASSLVAGTGELFF
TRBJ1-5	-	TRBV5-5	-	TGTGCCAGCAGCGTCAGGACGAATCAGCCCCAGCATTTT	CASSVRTNQPQHF
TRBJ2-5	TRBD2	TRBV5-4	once	TGTGCCAGCAGCCCGACTAGCGGGAAAGAGACCCAGTACTTC	CASSPTSGKETQYF
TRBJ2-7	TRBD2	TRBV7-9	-	TGTGCCAGCAGCCCATGGACTAGCGGGAGATACGAGCAGTACTTC	CASSPWTSGRYEQYF
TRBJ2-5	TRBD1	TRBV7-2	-	TGTGCCTCCTCACGGGACAGGGCAGAGACCCAGTACTTC	CASSRDRAETQYF
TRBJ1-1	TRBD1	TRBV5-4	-	TGTGCCAGCAGCCGGGACAGGAACACTGAAGCTTTCTTT	CASSRDRNTEAFF
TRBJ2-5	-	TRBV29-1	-	TGCAGCGCCGGGGGGACAGGCGGGGAGACCCAGTACTTC	CSAGGTGGETQYF
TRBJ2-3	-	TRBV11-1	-	TGTGCCAGCAGCCTAAGCAGCACAGATACGCAGTATTTT	CASSLSSTDTQYF
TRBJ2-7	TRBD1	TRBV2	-	TGTGCCAGCGGGACAGGGCCTACCTACGAGCAGTACTTC	CASGTGPTYEQYF